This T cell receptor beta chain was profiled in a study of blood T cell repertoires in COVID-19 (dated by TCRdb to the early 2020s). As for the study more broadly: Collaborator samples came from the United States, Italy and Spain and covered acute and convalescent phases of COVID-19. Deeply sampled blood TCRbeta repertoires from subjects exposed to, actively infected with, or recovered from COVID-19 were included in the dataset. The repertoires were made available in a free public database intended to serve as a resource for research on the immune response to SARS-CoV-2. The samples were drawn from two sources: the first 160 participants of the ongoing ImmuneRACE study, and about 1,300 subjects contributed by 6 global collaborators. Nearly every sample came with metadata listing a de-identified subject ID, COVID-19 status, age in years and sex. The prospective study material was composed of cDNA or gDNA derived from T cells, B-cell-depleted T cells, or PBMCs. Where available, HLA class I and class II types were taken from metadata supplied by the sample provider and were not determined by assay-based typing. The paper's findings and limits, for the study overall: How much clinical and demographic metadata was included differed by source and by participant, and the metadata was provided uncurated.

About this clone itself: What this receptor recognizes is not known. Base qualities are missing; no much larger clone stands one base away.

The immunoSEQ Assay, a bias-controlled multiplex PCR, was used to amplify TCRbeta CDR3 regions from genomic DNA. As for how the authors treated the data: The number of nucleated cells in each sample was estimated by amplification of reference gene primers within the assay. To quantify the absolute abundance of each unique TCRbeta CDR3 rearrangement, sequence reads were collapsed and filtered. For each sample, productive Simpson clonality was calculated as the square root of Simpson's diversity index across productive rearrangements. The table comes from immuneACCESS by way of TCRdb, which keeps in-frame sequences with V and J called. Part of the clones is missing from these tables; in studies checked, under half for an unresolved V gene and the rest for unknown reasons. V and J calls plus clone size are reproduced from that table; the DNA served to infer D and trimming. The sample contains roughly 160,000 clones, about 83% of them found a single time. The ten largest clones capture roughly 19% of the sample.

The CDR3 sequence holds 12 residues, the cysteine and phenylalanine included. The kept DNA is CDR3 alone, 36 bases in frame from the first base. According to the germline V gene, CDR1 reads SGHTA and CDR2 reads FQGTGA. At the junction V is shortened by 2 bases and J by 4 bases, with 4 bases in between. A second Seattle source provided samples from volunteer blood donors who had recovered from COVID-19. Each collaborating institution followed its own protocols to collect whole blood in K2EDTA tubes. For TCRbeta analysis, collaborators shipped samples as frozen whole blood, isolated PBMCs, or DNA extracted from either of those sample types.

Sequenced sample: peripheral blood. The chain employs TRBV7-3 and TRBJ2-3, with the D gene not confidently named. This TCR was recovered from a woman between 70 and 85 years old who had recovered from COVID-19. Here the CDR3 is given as CASSLASDTQYF. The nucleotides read TGTGCCAGCAGCTTAGCGTCAGATACGCAGTATTTT.